The 26 T cell receptor beta chains below were found in one sample sequenced in a study of regulatory T cells in long-lasting Graves disease (dated by TCRdb to about 2021). The library was generated by multiplex PCR. TCRdb lists the instrument as Illumina HiSeq 4000. To build TCR beta libraries, CDR3 regions were amplified by Arm-PCR using iRepertoire HTBI primers. The raw public reads went through TCRdb reprocessing: fastp at Q25, MiXCR clone calling, in-frame beta chains kept. A single entry per CDR3 protein holds the most common genes and DNA from its merged rows. Counted in this sample were under 350,000 distinct CDR3 sequences; under 25% of them appeared once. The ten biggest clones cover about 61% of the sample. The time point label here, explained by the study, means: persistent/refractory GD, antithyroid drugs over 5 years with positive TRAb. RNA was extracted from PBMCs in TRIzol for both TCR sequencing and RNA sequencing.

This specimen was peripheral blood mononuclear cells (PBMCs), taken when the disease was refractory, from a patient treated with antithyroid drugs. These receptors came from a female donor with Graves disease.

This chain uses TRBV6-1 with TRBJ1-1; D unresolved. Germline-derived CDR1 and CDR2 are MNHNS and SASEGT. Between the trimmed V and J ends, which lost 6 bases and 1 base, there was a span of 12 bases. There are 14 residues in the CDR3. CDR3 bases: TGTGCCAGCAGGGACCGGCAGGCGAACACTGAAGCTTTCTTT. Amino acid sequence: CASRDRQANTEAFF.

About this clonotype itself: At one boundary the junction diverges from the germline segment, which might be a read error. The J gene is TRBJ1-1, the V gene TRBV6-9, with D uncertain. The length of the CDR3 is 13 residues. CDR1 MNHGY and CDR2 SVAAGI come from the germline V gene. This CDR3 is CASSYPGFTEALF. CDR3 in DNA: TGTGCCAGCAGTTACCCAGGTTTTACTGAAGCTCTCTTT.

This clonotype was counted only a few times. V and J are TRBV29-1 and TRBJ2-2, with D uncertain. V was shortened by 4 bases and J by 2 bases, with 5 bases between the two germline ends. Germline V CDR1 and CDR2: SQVTM, ANQGSEA. The CDR3 has 12 residues. The CDR3 DNA reads TGCAGCGTTGGACAAAACACCGGGGAGCTGTTTTTT. Its protein product is CSVGQNTGELFF.

The table lists this clonotype with many counts. The rearrangement joins TRBV10-2 to TRBJ1-2, with 7 bases identical to TRBD1. Germline V gives CDR1 WSHSY, CDR2 SAAADI. J lost 8 bases, V lost 0 bases, and 6 bases had no gene match. CDR3 length equals 14 residues. The CDR3, as DNA: TGCGCCAGCAGTGAGTCAGGGGGCGCTAGGGGCTACACCTTC. Its protein is CASSESGGARGYTF.

This clonotype was seen many times. The chain carries TRBV28 and TRBJ1-6, with a possible D match to TRBD1 (5 bases). CDR1 MDHEN and CDR2 SYDVKM come from the germline V gene. The CDR3 sequence is 14 residues long. With 2 bases removed from V and 14 bases from J, the gap between germline ends came to 16 bases. The CDR3 nucleotides read TGTGCCAGCAGTTTAGACAGATCGGGTGGTTCCCTCCACTTT. Amino acids: CASSLDRSGGSLHF.

This chain connects TRBV27 to TRBJ1-1, with 8 bases identical to TRBD1. The CDR3 is 16 amino acids. Germline V gene lookup returns CDR1 MNHEY and CDR2 SMNVEV (reference sequence). Losses at the gene ends were 5 bases for V and 0 bases for J; bases not matched to a gene: 8. The CDR3 DNA sequence: TGTGCCAGCAGTCTCAACCCGGGACAGGTGAACACTGAAGCTTTCTTT. This codes for CASSLNPGQVNTEAFF.

This clonotype was counted between two and nine times. The rearrangement links TRBV9 to TRBJ1-5; no clear D. V was pared by 0 bases and J by 5 bases, with 9 bases between. This CDR3 is 14 amino acids long. Germline V gene data show CDR1 as SGDLS and CDR2 as YYNGEE. This CDR3 is CASSVGSSDQPQHF. The CDR3 DNA sequence: TGTGCCAGCAGCGTAGGGTCATCCGATCAGCCCCAGCATTTT.

Details on this clonotype: A much more abundant neighbour one base away suggests this may be a read error. The chain employs TRBV28 and TRBJ1-6; TRBD1 is a possible D gene (5 bases). Germline assignment: CDR1 MDHEN and CDR2 SYDVKM. V gave up 6 bases and J gave up 8 bases, with 17 bases separating them. The CDR3 covers 15 residues. CDR3 residues: CASRNLGTYDSPLHF. Here the CDR3 DNA reads TGTGCCAGCAGAAACCTCGGGACTTATGATTCACCCCTCCACTTT.

This clonotype was seen more than once but under ten times. This sequence joins TRBV28 and TRBJ2-7; D possibly corresponds to TRBD1 (6 bases). Trimming shortened V by 6 bases and J by 5 bases, and 20 bases separated the two germline ends. The CDR3 spans 15 residues. Germline V gives CDR1 MDHEN, CDR2 SYDVKM. Here the CDR3 reads CASRGDPQGLDEQYF. CDR3 coding DNA: TGTGCCAGCAGGGGGGACCCACAGGGTCTCGACGAGCAGTACTTC. Using reference TRBV28 and TRBJ2-7 for the parts outside the CDR3, the full variable domain is DVKVTQSSRYLVKRTGEKVFLECVQDMDHENMFWYRQDPGLGLRLIYFSYDVKMKEKGDIPEGYSVSREKKERFSLILESASTNQTSMYLCASRGDPQGLDEQYFGPGTRLTVT.

This clonotype occurred a few times. CDR3 sequence: CASRQNTGELFF. As DNA, the CDR3 is TGTGCCAGCCGACAAAACACCGGGGAGCTGTTTTTT. The rearrangement links TRBV7-8 to TRBJ2-2; no definite D call. The CDR3 is 12 residues long. The germline V gene has CDR1 SGHVS and CDR2 FQNEAQ. V lost 8 bases and J 2 bases, leaving 6 bases between the germline ends. Looking up the rest from reference TRBV7-8 and TRBJ2-2 gives the full variable domain: GAGVSQSPRYKVAKRGQDVALRCDPISGHVSLFWYQQALGQGPEFLTYFQNEAQLDKSGLPSDRFFAERPEGSVSTLKIQRTQQEDSAVYLCASRQNTGELFFGEGSRLTVL.

This clonotype has a count of ten or more. The chain uses TRBV3-1 and TRBJ2-5; D remains ambiguous. Trimming stripped 1 base from V and 7 bases from J, with 16 bases between. CDR3 length: 15 residues. CDR1 and CDR2 (germline): LGHDT, YNNKEL (reference sequence). CDR3 coding DNA: TGTGCCAGCAGCCAAGCTAGATTCGACGTAGGGACCCAGTACTTC. It yields the protein CASSQARFDVGTQYF.

This clonotype has just a few counts. V and J are TRBV30 and TRBJ1-5, with 11 bases identical to TRBD1. This CDR3 region has 16 residues. The germline CDR1 and CDR2 sequences are GTSNPN and SVGIG (reference sequence). Trimming at V came to 1 base and at J to 4 bases, leaving 6 bases not matched to a gene. The CDR3 loop is CAWSETGTGGNQPQHF. The CDR3 DNA reads as TGTGCCTGGAGTGAGACCGGGACAGGGGGGAATCAGCCCCAGCATTTT. Supplemented by reference TRBV30 and TRBJ1-5, the full variable domain reads SQTIHQWPATLVQPVGSPLSLECTVEGTSNPNLYWYRQAAGRGLQLLFYSVGIGQISSEVPQNLSASRPQDRQFILSSKKLLLSDSGFYLCAWSETGTGGNQPQHFGDGTRLSIL.

Concerning this clonotype itself: A read error may be the cause here, since a much bigger clone is one base away. The rearrangement joins TRBV2 to TRBJ2-7; no clear D. The CDR3 runs 11 residues. CDR1 and CDR2 (germline): SNHLY, FYNNEI. The DNA of the CDR3 is TGTGCCAGTAGAGTTGGTGACGAGCGGTACTTC. Translation gives CASRVGDERYF.

This sequence joins TRBV18 and TRBJ1-5; D is unresolved. V was shortened by 3 bases and J by 3 bases, with 6 bases between the two germline ends. Germline CDR1 KGHSH, CDR2 LQKENI. This CDR3 region has 13 residues. CDR3 DNA: TGTGCCAGCTCACCGAACCACAATCAGCCCCAGCATTTT. Encoded protein: CASSPNHNQPQHF.

Comments on this clonotype: One end of the junction does not line up with germline, which may come from a read error. The chain links TRBV6-1 to TRBJ2-7; possible D gene TRBD1, 5 bases. The CDR3 consists of 14 residues. Per the germline V gene, CDR1 is MNHNS and CDR2 is SASEGT. DNA for the CDR3: TGTGCCGGCAGACGAGCAGGGTCTCTCTACGAGCAGTACTTC. This codes for CAGRRAGSLYEQYF.

The chain is built from TRBV7-2 and TRBJ1-1; D unresolved. V shed 1 base and J shed 7 bases, with 7 bases lying between them. The germline V gene has CDR1 SGHTA and CDR2 FQGNSA. The CDR3 spans 12 residues. CDR3 sequence: CASSLGENEAFF. The CDR3 nucleotides are TGTGCCAGCAGCTTAGGGGAGAATGAAGCTTTCTTT.

This chain uses TRBV6-5 with TRBJ2-7; 7 bases are a match to TRBD2. This CDR3 spans 15 amino acids. The germline gives CDR1 MNHEY, CDR2 SVGAGI. Germline trimming cut 2 bases from V and 3 bases from J; bases unmatched to any gene: 7. The CDR3 nucleotides are TGTGCCAGCAGTTACCTGGGGGGGGACGTCTACGAGCAGTACTTC. It codes for CASSYLGGDVYEQYF.

The rearrangement joins TRBV9 to TRBJ2-7; 7 bases line up with TRBD1. V lost 1 base, J lost 1 base, and 8 bases stayed unmatched. Germline CDR1 SGDLS, CDR2 YYNGEE. The CDR3 covers 16 residues. The CDR3 DNA follows: TGTGCCAGCAGCGTATTCTTCCGGGACAGTTCCTACGAGCAGTACTTC. Translated, it gives CASSVFFRDSSYEQYF.

This clonotype has a count of ten or more. V and J are TRBV6-5 and TRBJ1-5; a weak D match, TRBD1 (6 bases). The CDR3 sequence is 18 residues long. V lost 1 base and J 0 bases, leaving 16 bases between the germline ends. CDR1 and CDR2 from the germline V gene are MNHEY and SVGAGI. The CDR3 loop is CASSYLPDRSYSNQPQHF. CDR3 nucleotides: TGTGCCAGCAGTTACTTGCCTGACAGGTCGTATAGCAATCAGCCCCAGCATTTT.

This clonotype appeared a few times. The rearrangement uses TRBV10-3 and TRBJ2-7; D is uncertain. Germline CDR1 and CDR2: ENHRY and SYGVKD. Trimming cost V 4 bases and J 2 bases, with 9 bases left between them. The CDR3 runs 13 residues. The CDR3 DNA sequence: TGTGCCATCAGTGCGGACGGCCCCTACGAGCAGTACTTC. Amino acids: CAISADGPYEQYF.

This clonotype was counted many times. CDR3 sequence (DNA): TGCAGTGCGCCTCCGGGACACCCGACTAGCGGGAGCTCCTACGAGCAGTACTTC. It codes for CSAPPGHPTSGSSYEQYF. The chain recombines TRBV20-1 with TRBJ2-7; TRBD2 aligns across 12 bases. The CDR3 is 18 amino acids. V shed 6 bases, J shed 0 bases, and the junction held 15 bases outside the gene matches. The germline V gene has CDR1 DFQATT and CDR2 SNEGSKA (reference sequence).

This clonotype appeared a few times. V and J are TRBV7-9 and TRBJ2-7, with 9 bases fitting TRBD2. The CDR3 contains 13 residues. Germline V gene lookup returns CDR1 SEHNR and CDR2 FQNEAQ (reference sequence). V was pared by 7 bases and J by 7 bases, with 8 bases of the junction left unmatched. As DNA, the CDR3 is TGTGCCAGCACCCCCGCGGGGGGGGTGGAGCAGTACTTC. It codes for CASTPAGGVEQYF.

This clonotype was observed a handful of times. The chain is built from TRBV7-9 and TRBJ2-5; D is undetermined. Trimming pared 7 bases from V and 0 bases from J, leaving 15 bases between. Looked up from germline, CDR1 is SEHNR and CDR2 is FQNEAQ (reference sequence). The length of the CDR3 is 15 residues. In DNA, the CDR3 is TGTGCCAGCACCCCGGGCCTCTATAACCAAGAGACCCAGTACTTC. As protein: CASTPGLYNQETQYF.

This clonotype appeared many times. The chain joins TRBV12-3 or TRBV12-4 to TRBJ1-5, with a weak D call TRBD1 (5 bases). V dropped 2 bases and J dropped 6 bases, with 11 bases sitting between them. The CDR3 spans 14 residues. CDR3 region: CASSLQGLGQPQHF. The CDR3 DNA reads as TGTGCCAGCAGTTTACAGGGCCTGGGTCAGCCCCAGCATTTT.

This clonotype was recorded many times. This chain links TRBV2 with TRBJ2-7; 10 bases align to TRBD2. Germline CDR1 and CDR2: SNHLY and FYNNEI. V gave up 6 bases and J gave up 3 bases; unmatched junction bases: 2. The CDR3 covers 13 residues. CDR3 DNA: TGTGCCAGCAGGGGGACTAGCGACTACGAGCAGTACTTC. It specifies CASRGTSDYEQYF.

The chain is built from TRBV2 and TRBJ2-5; TRBD2 might be the D (7 bases). The CDR3 loop spans 16 amino acids. Looked up from germline, CDR1 is SNHLY and CDR2 is FYNNEI. The V end was cut by 6 bases, the J end by 1 base, with 18 bases between. The CDR3 protein is CASRRERGHGQETQYF. CDR3 DNA: TGTGCCAGCAGGAGGGAGCGGGGACACGGCCAAGAGACCCAGTACTTC.